Below, one T cell receptor (beta chain) is given with its context. Its target is unknown. PCR employed 60 Vbeta and 13 Jbeta primers. Produced via immunoSEQ multiplex PCR; TCRdb's table is partial and in-frame only. The table records approximately 140,000 clones, roughly three quarters of them present only once. These data originate in a study of cytomegalovirus exposure and HLA in healthy donors. Study context: Unique TCRs numbering around 85 million, obtained from HLA-typed donors, made up an early data release.

Study-wide points: When presence/absence was analysed, sequencing depth was taken to be roughly uniform across donors. Common viral pathogens were later found to be apparently linked to several of the most significant clusters. In a later analysis, an Asian-associated ancestry cluster reportedly showed fewer N-insertions than the roughly 730-donor mean.

There are 14 residues in the CDR3. V dropped 5 bases and J dropped 0 bases, with 11 bases sitting between them. The germline CDR1 and CDR2 sequences are SGHNT and YENEEA. The chain combines TRBV11-3 with TRBJ2-7; no clear D gene. Material: PBMCs. The TCR comes from a woman between 18 and 29 years old in good health and CMV-seronegative. Here the CDR3 reads CASSRSRTSYEQYF. The CDR3 nucleotides read TGTGCCAGCAGCCGATCCAGAACCTCCTACGAGCAGTACTTC.